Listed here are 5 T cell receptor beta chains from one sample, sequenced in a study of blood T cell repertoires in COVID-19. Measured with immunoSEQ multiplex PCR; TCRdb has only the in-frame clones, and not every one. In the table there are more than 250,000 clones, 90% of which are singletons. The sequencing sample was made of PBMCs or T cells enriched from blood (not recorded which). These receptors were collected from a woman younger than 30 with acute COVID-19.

This CDR3 is CASSLGALRNYGYTF. As DNA, the CDR3 is TGTGCCAGCAGCTTAGGGGCCCTAAGGAACTATGGCTACACCTTC. The gene calls are TRBV7-8 and TRBJ1-2; D is uncertain. Germline V lookup: CDR1 SGHVS, CDR2 FQNEAQ. The ends were cut back, 1 base at V and 2 bases at J, with 11 bases in the middle. There are 15 residues in the CDR3.

The CDR3 protein is CASSTTGTGNTIYF. In nucleotides, the CDR3 is TGTGCCAGTAGTACGACAGGGACTGGAAACACCATATATTTT. J is TRBJ1-3 and V is TRBV19; 7 bases match TRBD1. Trimming took 4 bases from V and 2 from J; bases not matched to a gene: 2. Germline values: CDR1 LNHDA, CDR2 SQIVND (reference sequence). The CDR3 has 14 residues.

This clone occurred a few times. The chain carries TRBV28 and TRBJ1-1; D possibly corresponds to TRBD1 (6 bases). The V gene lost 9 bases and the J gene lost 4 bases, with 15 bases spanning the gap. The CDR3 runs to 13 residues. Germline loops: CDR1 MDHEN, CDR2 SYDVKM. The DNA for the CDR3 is TGTGCCAGTATACAGGGAACCTCCACTGAAGCTTTCTTT. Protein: CASIQGTSTEAFF.

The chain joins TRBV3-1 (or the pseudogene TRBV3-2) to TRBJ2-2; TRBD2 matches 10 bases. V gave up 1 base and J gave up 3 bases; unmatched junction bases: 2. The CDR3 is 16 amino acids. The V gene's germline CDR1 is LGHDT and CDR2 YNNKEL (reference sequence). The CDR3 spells CASSQASGSYTGELFF. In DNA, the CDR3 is TGTGCCAGCAGCCAAGCTAGCGGGAGTTACACCGGGGAGCTGTTTTTT.

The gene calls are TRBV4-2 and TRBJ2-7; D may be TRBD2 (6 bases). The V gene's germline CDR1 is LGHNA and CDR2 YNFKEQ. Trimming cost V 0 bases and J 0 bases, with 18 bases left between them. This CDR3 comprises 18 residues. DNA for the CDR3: TGTGCCAGCAGCCAAGAGGGGAATCCGGCGGGAATCTCCTACGAGCAGTACTTC. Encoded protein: CASSQEGNPAGISYEQYF.